This TCR beta chain was profiled in a study of T-cell memory formation after mild COVID-19 (dated by TCRdb to the early 2020s). At the level of the whole study: TCR sequence clusters from the two donors were found to be largely donor specific. Longitudinal TCRalpha and TCRbeta repertoire sequencing tracked T-cell clones expanding and contracting after mild COVID-19 in a couple of donors. Two young, previously healthy adult volunteers made up the cohort, one male and one female.

Results the study describes overall, beyond this receptor: SARS-CoV-2 specificity of the second-wave clones peaking on day 37 was not confirmed. Some responding clones were found in pre-infection memory, which suggests that pre-existing cross-reactive memory T cells took part in the SARS-CoV-2 response. The study covered only a couple of mild cases, and larger cohorts including severe cases with pre-infection samples were considered necessary. Contracting CD4+ clones turned up mainly in the CM and EM memory subsets, whereas EMRA was where CD8+ clones were enriched. Clones that contracted from day 15 to 85 showed balanced CD4/CD8 phenotypes, whereas a second wave of clones that expanded from day 15 to 37 leaned towards CD4+.

The listed sequencing device is Illumina NovaSeq 6000. cDNA libraries for TCRalpha and TCRbeta were prepared by 5'RACE using constant-segment primers, with sample barcodes and unique molecular identifiers added. RNA was extracted from every sample with Trizol reagent. Libraries were amplified in two PCR steps, with a second sample barcode and Illumina TruSeq adapters added in the second step. The libraries were sequenced on an Illumina NovaSeq using 2 x 150 bp paired-end reads. In the original analysis: Demultiplexing of reads and collapsing into UMI-guided consensus sequences were performed with migec v1.2.7. Using mixcr v2.1.11, UMI consensuses were aligned to TRA and TRB V and J templates and then assembled into clonotypes. Expanded or contracted clonotypes were those called significant by both edgeR and NoisET, with noise models trained on biological replicates. edgeR calls used a false discovery rate-adjusted p below 0.01 and a log2 fold-change threshold of 1. PCA with hierarchical clustering of max-normalized trajectories of the 1000 most abundant clonotypes was used as exploratory dynamics analysis. Each responding clone was given a CD4 or CD8 phenotype based on the CD4+ and CD8+ repertoires, which had been sequenced separately. TCRdb's own reprocessing of the public reads used fastp at Q25 and MiXCR and kept productive beta chains. Each record represents a unique CDR3 protein, reported with the most common genes and DNA among its rows. The V and J calls were determined by TCRdb, not by the authors. This sample holds more than 450,000 distinct CDR3 sequences; approximately 19% were observed only once. The ten largest clones represent about 12% of the sample.

From its cysteine to its phenylalanine, the CDR3 spans 15 amino acids. The DNA shown is the 45-base CDR3, in frame from base 1. Here V drops 10 bases and J drops 2 bases, and the junction holds 10 bases not matched to any gene. CDR1 and CDR2 are drawn from the germline V gene: MNHNS, SASEGT. As to this clonotype: No cognate antigen has been identified for it. The sample holds no much larger clone one base away, and base qualities are not on file.

Ficoll-Paque density gradient centrifugation was used to isolate PBMCs. The sequence links TRBV6-1 to TRBJ1-1, with 10 bases aligning to TRBD1. This TCR derives from an adult woman who had mild COVID-19 (a few samples of this study predate the infection). The sample titles of this study are shuffled in the database, so cell type and time point are left out; the donor was told from shared clones. The sequencing sample was made of PBMCs or a T cell subset sorted from them (not recorded which). The nucleotides read TGTGCCATTAGACAGGGGGCTGGTATTAACACTGAAGCTTTCTTT. The resulting protein is CAIRQGAGINTEAFF.